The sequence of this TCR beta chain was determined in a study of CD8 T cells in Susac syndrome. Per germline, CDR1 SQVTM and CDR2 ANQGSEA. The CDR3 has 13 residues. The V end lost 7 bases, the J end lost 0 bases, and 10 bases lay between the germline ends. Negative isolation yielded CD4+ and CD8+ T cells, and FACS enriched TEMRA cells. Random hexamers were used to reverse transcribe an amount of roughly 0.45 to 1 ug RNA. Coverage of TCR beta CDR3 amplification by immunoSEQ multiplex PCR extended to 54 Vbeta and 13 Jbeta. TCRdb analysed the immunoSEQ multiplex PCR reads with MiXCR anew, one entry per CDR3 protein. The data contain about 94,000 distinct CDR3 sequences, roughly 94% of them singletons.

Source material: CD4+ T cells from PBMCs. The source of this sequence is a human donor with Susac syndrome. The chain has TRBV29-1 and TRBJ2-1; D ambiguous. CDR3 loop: CSALSYSYNEQFF. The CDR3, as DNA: TGCAGCGCCCTCTCCTACTCCTACAATGAGCAGTTCTTC.